These T cell receptor beta chains were read from a single sample in a study of T cells after yellow fever vaccination. TCRdb ran MiXCR on the 5' RACE reads and lists one entry per CDR3 protein. The sample gives 400,000 to 650,000 distinct CDR3 sequences, 20% to 25% of which show up once; roughly a sixth is in the top ten. The sequencing used PBMCs, collected more than 20 days after the first yellow fever vaccination. The receptors stem from a man in his late teens or twenties who received the YFV17D yellow fever vaccine. Both conserved end residues are part of each CDR3. The D gene is left open where the match is weak. Expanded clones get a size class; other rows say once, few or many, or leave the size out.

v_gene	j_gene	abundance	d_gene	CDR3aa	CDR3nt
TRBV6-2/TRBV6-3	TRBJ2-1	NA	NA	CASKEGAGNEQFF	TGTGCCAGCAAGGAGGGGGCGGGGAATGAGCAGTTCTTC
TRBV5-1	TRBJ2-2	few	TRBD2	CASSFDSGVPSWELFF	TGCGCCAGCAGCTTTGATAGCGGGGTCCCATCGTGGGAGCTGTTTTTT
TRBV27	TRBJ1-2	few	NA	CASRRGPEGGAYGYTF	TGTGCCAGCAGGAGGGGACCGGAGGGGGGTGCCTATGGCTACACCTTC
TRBV18	TRBJ1-3	few	NA	CASSPPQSGNTIYF	TGTGCCAGCTCACCGCCCCAGTCTGGAAACACCATATATTTT
TRBV3-1	TRBJ1-5	few	NA	CASSQEETANQPQHF	TGTGCCAGCAGCCAAGAAGAGACAGCTAATCAGCCCCAGCATTTT
TRBV28	TRBJ1-1	few	NA	CASSLSMVLNTEAFF	TGTGCCAGCAGTTTATCTATGGTCCTGAACACTGAAGCTTTCTTT
TRBV6-1	TRBJ2-5	few	TRBD1	CASSKTSGTGNPYQETQYF	TGTGCCAGCAGTAAGACCTCCGGGACAGGGAACCCGTACCAAGAGACCCAGTACTTC
TRBV6-5	TRBJ2-7	NA	NA	CASRYRSSSYEQYF	TGTGCCAGCAGGTACAGGTCGAGCTCCTACGAGCAGTACTTC
TRBV7-9	TRBJ1-2	NA	NA	CASSLLQGLSGYTF	TGTGCCAGCAGCTTATTACAGGGTTTAAGTGGCTACACCTTC
TRBV10-3	TRBJ1-5	NA	TRBD1	CAIRGTGDQPQHF	TGTGCCATCCGGGGGACAGGAGATCAGCCCCAGCATTTT
TRBV6-1	TRBJ1-5	NA	NA	CASIPDSAGYQPQHF	TGTGCCAGCATCCCGGACAGCGCGGGTTATCAGCCCCAGCATTTT
TRBV5-1	TRBJ2-3	many	TRBD2	CASSLVASGGADTQYF	TGCGCCAGCAGCTTGGTCGCTAGCGGGGGGGCCGATACGCAGTATTTT
TRBV4-1	TRBJ1-1	NA	TRBD1	CASSQRTGALQEAFF	TGCGCCAGCAGCCAACGGACAGGCGCCCTACAGGAAGCTTTCTTT
TRBV5-4	TRBJ2-7	NA	NA	CASSLATRAADYEQYF	TGTGCCAGCAGCTTGGCAACCAGGGCCGCAGACTACGAGCAGTACTTC
TRBV15	TRBJ2-5	NA	NA	CATSRGGGQETQYF	TGTGCCACCAGCAGAGGAGGAGGGCAAGAGACCCAGTACTTC
TRBV6-4	TRBJ1-1	few	TRBD1	CASTFPGHGQGAWGTEAFF	TGTGCCAGCACCTTCCCCGGGCATGGACAGGGGGCTTGGGGCACTGAAGCTTTCTTT
TRBV6-1	TRBJ2-1	few	TRBD1	CASSRGTGRVGEQFF	TGTGCCAGCAGTCGCGGGACAGGGAGGGTCGGTGAGCAGTTCTTC
TRBV4-1	TRBJ2-3	few	NA	CASSQGPGMSRGTQYF	TGCGCCAGCAGCCAAGGTCCGGGGATGTCTCGGGGTACGCAGTATTTT
TRBV6-5	TRBJ2-6	few	NA	CASSYWVKTSSGANVLTF	TGTGCCAGCAGTTACTGGGTCAAAACGAGCTCTGGGGCCAACGTCCTGACTTTC
TRBV29-1	TRBJ1-1	few	TRBD1	CSVDDRVNTEAFF	TGCAGCGTTGATGACAGGGTGAACACTGAAGCTTTCTTT
TRBV4-1	TRBJ2-2	few	TRBD1	CASSQRQGYGELFF	TGCGCCAGCAGCCAGCGACAGGGGTACGGGGAGCTGTTTTTT
TRBV29-1	TRBJ1-2	NA	NA	CSVIYHSGGYTF	TGCAGCGTGATCTACCATAGTGGAGGCTACACCTTC
TRBV30	TRBJ2-1	NA	TRBD2	CAWSAPGRGGYNEQFF	TGTGCCTGGAGTGCCCCGGGGCGGGGGGGGTACAATGAGCAGTTCTTC
TRBV9	TRBJ2-1	NA	NA	CASSVDGYSYNEQFF	TGTGCCAGCAGCGTAGACGGATACTCCTACAATGAGCAGTTCTTC
TRBV6-5	TRBJ2-3	NA	NA	CASRFSSIGTDTQYF	TGTGCCAGCAGATTTAGCTCGATCGGCACAGATACGCAGTATTTT
TRBV28	TRBJ2-5	NA	TRBD2	CASSLRSLGLGRETQYF	TGTGCCAGCAGTTTAAGGTCGTTGGGGCTCGGGAGGGAGACCCAGTACTTC
TRBV20-1	TRBJ2-5	NA	TRBD1	CSASSPGTGHGETQYF	TGCAGTGCTAGTAGCCCCGGGACAGGGCATGGAGAGACCCAGTACTTC
TRBV10-3	TRBJ2-2	many	TRBD1	CAIRRSGDRESGELFF	TGTGCCATCAGGAGGTCCGGGGACAGGGAATCCGGGGAGCTGTTTTTT
TRBV29-1	TRBJ2-7	few	NA	CSVPDQGGYEQYF	TGCAGCGTCCCTGATCAGGGGGGGTACGAGCAGTACTTC
TRBV10-3	TRBJ1-6	NA	NA	CAIADSYNSPLHF	TGTGCCATCGCGGACAGCTATAATTCACCCCTCCACTTT
TRBV14	TRBJ1-1	few	TRBD1	CASSPQGASSVDTEAFF	TGTGCCAGCAGCCCACAGGGGGCATCGAGTGTGGACACTGAAGCTTTCTTT
TRBV5-1	TRBJ1-1	few	NA	CASGLTANTEAFF	TGCGCCAGCGGTCTGACAGCCAACACTGAAGCTTTCTTT
TRBV4-3	TRBJ2-5	few	NA	CASSQGGGGSETQYF	TGCGCCAGCAGCCAAGGCGGAGGGGGCAGTGAGACCCAGTACTTC
TRBV15	TRBJ2-4	NA	NA	CATSRLMRNIQYF	TGTGCCACCAGCAGACTGATGAGAAACATTCAGTACTTC
TRBV4-2	TRBJ2-7	NA	NA	CASSLGVSEQYF	TGTGCCAGCAGCCTAGGGGTGAGCGAGCAGTACTTC
TRBV5-4	TRBJ1-2	NA	NA	CASSLVDNYGYTF	TGTGCCAGCAGCCTCGTGGATAACTATGGCTACACCTTC
TRBV21-1	TRBJ2-4	NA	NA	CASSNILTAGGVKNIQYF	TGTGCCAGCAGCAACATCCTTACCGCAGGGGGCGTCAAAAACATTCAGTACTTC
TRBV20-1	TRBJ2-3	NA	TRBD2	CSARRAAGRGTDTQYF	TGCAGTGCTAGAAGGGCGGCGGGGAGGGGCACAGATACGCAGTATTTT
TRBV6-9	TRBJ2-2	NA	TRBD2	CASSYLSGGTGELFF	TGTGCCAGCAGTTATTTAAGCGGGGGGACCGGGGAGCTGTTTTTT
TRBV5-1	TRBJ2-1	NA	TRBD1	CASSSPQGAVNEQFF	TGCGCCAGCAGCTCTCCTCAGGGGGCTGTGAATGAGCAGTTCTTC
TRBV19	TRBJ1-6	NA	NA	CASSEDISDSPLHF	TGTGCCAGTAGTGAGGACATAAGTGATTCACCCCTCCACTTT
TRBV7-9	TRBJ2-3	NA	NA	CASSNRTVTDTQYF	TGTGCCAGCAGCAACCGGACAGTCACAGATACGCAGTATTTT
TRBV12-3/TRBV12-4	TRBJ1-2	NA	NA	CASTSLRGAGGYTF	TGTGCCAGCACTTCGCTCCGGGGGGCCGGCGGCTACACCTTC
TRBV6-2/TRBV6-3	TRBJ1-1	few	NA	CASSYEGYTEAFF	TGTGCCAGCAGTTACGAGGGGTACACTGAAGCTTTCTTT
TRBV4-2	TRBJ1-3	NA	NA	CASSQGVAEGSGNTIYF	TGTGCCAGCAGCCAAGGGGTAGCTGAAGGCTCTGGAAACACCATATATTTT
TRBV28	TRBJ1-2	NA	NA	CASSSGGPPNYGYTF	TGTGCCAGCAGTTCTGGCGGACCACCTAACTATGGCTACACCTTC